Detailed here is one T cell receptor (beta chain). These data originate in a study of blood T cell repertoires in COVID-19. Study-wide background: Samples taken during acute and convalescent COVID-19 were collected in the United States, Italy and Spain. From T cells, B-cell-depleted T cells, or PBMCs came the material, which was cDNA or gDNA.

In the original processing: How many nucleated cells were present was estimated from reference gene primer amplification. The protocol was immunoSEQ multiplex PCR, while the TCRdb copy is restricted to in-frame clones and leaves out a portion. V, J and clone size were drawn from that table, and D and trimming were deduced from the DNA. The sample holds 50,000 to 65,000 clones, about 85% seen once. CDR3 length: 13 residues. Germline CDR1 and CDR2: MDHEN and SYDVKM. The V and J ends lost 8 bases and 3 bases respectively, with 10 bases between them. Input material: peripheral blood. This TCR came from an older man with acute or convalescent COVID-19. The chain has TRBV28 and TRBJ1-4; D is unclear. Here the CDR3 reads CASGEGSNEKLFF. CDR3 in DNA: TGTGCCAGCGGAGAGGGATCTAATGAAAAACTGTTTTTT.